One and the same sample provided the 10 T cell receptor beta chains below, sequenced in a study of blood T cell repertoires in COVID-19. Data came from immunoSEQ multiplex PCR; TCRdb stores just in-frame clones and leaves some out. The repertoire consists of under 250,000 clones, with roughly 80% occurring once and the leading ten covering 5.5%. The sample consisted of peripheral blood. These receptors originate from a woman in her 70s with acute or convalescent COVID-19.

V is TRBV9 and J is TRBJ1-1; D remains unclear. Trimming pared 0 bases from V and 4 bases from J, leaving 7 bases between. CDR1 and CDR2 from the germline V gene are SGDLS and YYNGEE. The CDR3 totals 13 residues. The CDR3 sequence: CASSVAPGTEAFF. The CDR3 DNA follows: TGTGCCAGCAGCGTAGCTCCCGGCACTGAAGCTTTCTTT.

This sequence joins TRBV18 and TRBJ1-5; the D is unclear. The CDR3 is 14 amino acids. Between the trimmed V and J ends, which lost 5 bases and 0 bases, there was a span of 8 bases. Germline CDR1 KGHSH, CDR2 LQKENI. The DNA for the CDR3 is TGTGCCAGCTCAGACTCTTATAGCAATCAGCCCCAGCATTTT. It yields the protein CASSDSYSNQPQHF.

The chain uses TRBV27 and TRBJ2-7; 14 positions match TRBD2. The junction had 7 bases not matched to a gene; V was cut back by 5 bases and J by 4 bases. The germline V gene encodes CDR1 MNHEY and CDR2 SMNVEV (reference sequence). The length of the CDR3 is 16 residues. CDR3 sequence (DNA): TGTGCCAGCAGTCCGGCGACTAGCGGGAGGGCTTACGAGCAGTACTTC. Translated, it gives CASSPATSGRAYEQYF.

The chain carries TRBV11-2 and TRBJ1-3; maybe TRBD1 (5 bases). Trimming removed 0 bases from V and 0 bases from J, with 9 bases in between. Germline-derived CDR1 and CDR2 are SGHAT and FQNNGV. There are 16 residues in the CDR3. CDR3 protein: CASSLDSGSSGNTIYF. The CDR3 DNA is TGTGCCAGCAGCTTAGATTCAGGGTCCTCTGGAAACACCATATATTTT.

The V gene is TRBV15, the J gene TRBJ1-4; possible D gene TRBD1, 6 bases. The CDR3 runs 13 residues. Trimming left V 5 bases short and J 10 bases short, with 14 bases between. From germline, CDR1 is LNHNV and CDR2 YYDKDF (reference sequence). This chain's CDR3 is CATSLDRLGKLFF. CDR3 nucleotide sequence: TGTGCCACCAGCCTTGACAGGTTGGGAAAACTGTTTTTT.

The chain couples TRBV11-2 to TRBJ2-7; no firm D call. The ends were cut back, 1 base at V and 6 bases at J, with 13 bases in the middle. This CDR3 contains 14 residues. The germline CDR1 and CDR2 sequences are SGHAT and FQNNGV. CDR3 nucleotides: TGTGCCAGCAGCTTAGTAAGGTCGGGTGGCGAGCAGTACTTC. Translation: CASSLVRSGGEQYF.

This chain connects TRBV5-4 to TRBJ2-5; D may be TRBD2 (7 bases). This CDR3 is 16 amino acids long. The germline V gene has CDR1 SGHNT and CDR2 YYREEE (reference sequence). Trimming took 4 bases from V and 4 from J, leaving 20 bases between them. The CDR3 protein is CASSTQEGGRPETQYF. The CDR3 DNA sequence: TGTGCCAGCAGCACCCAGGAGGGGGGGAGACCAGAGACCCAGTACTTC.

This clone was counted between two and nine times. This chain uses TRBV6-5 with TRBJ1-1; no clear D gene. CDR1 is MNHEY, CDR2 SVGAGI, per germline. The CDR3 contains 12 residues. Trimming stripped 8 bases from V and 6 bases from J, with 13 bases between. Written as DNA, the CDR3 is TGTGCCAGCGGAGACCTGGTAGCTGAAGCTTTCTTT. This codes for CASGDLVAEAFF.

V and J are TRBV28 and TRBJ2-2, with D perhaps TRBD1 (6 bases). Germline values: CDR1 MDHEN, CDR2 SYDVKM. The V end lost 6 bases, the J end lost 3 bases, and 14 bases lay between the germline ends. This CDR3 comprises 15 residues. The chain's CDR3 is CASRAETGYTGELFF. Here the CDR3 DNA reads TGTGCCAGCAGAGCAGAGACAGGATACACCGGGGAGCTGTTTTTT. Together with reference TRBV28 and TRBJ2-2, the CDR3 gives the full variable domain: DVKVTQSSRYLVKRTGEKVFLECVQDMDHENMFWYRQDPGLGLRLIYFSYDVKMKEKGDIPEGYSVSREKKERFSLILESASTNQTSMYLCASRAETGYTGELFFGEGSRLTVL.

This clone was recorded once. The rearrangement uses TRBV28 and TRBJ1-5, with 8 positions matching TRBD1. Germline assignment: CDR1 MDHEN and CDR2 SYDVKM. The CDR3 is 14 residues long. V shed 7 bases and J 2 bases; nucleotides not matched to a gene: 4. The CDR3 loop reads CASNTGGGNQPQHF. CDR3 nucleotide sequence: TGTGCCAGCAATACAGGGGGAGGCAATCAGCCCCAGCATTTT.